These T cell receptor beta chains were read from a single sample in a study of blood T cell repertoires in COVID-19. TCRdb's copy holds only in-frame clones and misses some; the assay was immunoSEQ multiplex PCR. The data hold roughly 200,000 clones, with roughly nine tenths observed a single time. The sequenced sample was PBMCs or T cells enriched from blood (not recorded which). These receptors were taken from a woman between 45 and 60 years old in a cohort exposed to, infected with or recovered from COVID-19 (not recorded which). Both conserved end residues are part of each CDR3. The D gene is left open where the match is weak. Rows may omit the clone size; those that give it use once, few, many or a size class.

DNA	CDR3	size	D	V	J
TGTGCCAGTAGCGGGAGCGGAGTCAATCAGCCCCAGCATTTT	CASSGSGVNQPQHF	-	-	TRBV19	TRBJ1-5
TGTGCACGCTCAGGGGGCGATTCACCCCTCCACTTT	CARSGGDSPLHF	-	TRBD1	TRBV2	TRBJ1-6
TGTGCCAGCAGTGCTGGGGGACAGGGTCCCTACGAGCAGTACTTC	CASSAGGQGPYEQYF	-	TRBD1	TRBV2	TRBJ2-7
TGTGCCAGTACCCCGGGACAGTATAGCAATCAGCCCCAGCATTTT	CASTPGQYSNQPQHF	-	TRBD1	TRBV19	TRBJ1-5
TGTGCCAGCAGCGCGGGACTAGCGGGGGGTTCCTACAATGAGCAGTTCTTC	CASSAGLAGGSYNEQFF	-	TRBD2	TRBV7-2	TRBJ2-1
TGTGCCAGCAGCCGGACAGGAAGCTCCTACGAGCAGTACTTC	CASSRTGSSYEQYF	-	TRBD1	TRBV7-2	TRBJ2-7
TGTGCCAGCATGGACGGGGGGTCCTTCCAAGAGACCCAGTACTTC	CASMDGGSFQETQYF	-	TRBD2	TRBV6-5	TRBJ2-5
TGTGCCAGCAGCTTGGAACTAGCGGGACTCCCGCGGGAAGAGACCCAGTACTTC	CASSLELAGLPREETQYF	-	TRBD2	TRBV5-6	TRBJ2-5
TGTGCCAGCACTATAACCGGCAGGGGGAACACTGAAGCTTTCTTT	CASTITGRGNTEAFF	-	-	TRBV28	TRBJ1-1
TGTGCCAGCGGTACGAGGGACAGGGGTAACTATGGCTACACCTTC	CASGTRDRGNYGYTF	-	TRBD1	TRBV9	TRBJ1-2
TGTGCCAGCAGCTTTACAGGGACGAACACCGGGGAGCTGTTTTTT	CASSFTGTNTGELFF	few	-	TRBV5-6	TRBJ2-2
TGTGCCAGCAGTTACCGGACAGATGCTGAAGCTTTCTTT	CASSYRTDAEAFF	once	-	TRBV6-6	TRBJ1-1
TGTGCTAGTGGTTTACAGGGCGGCTACGAGCAGTACTTC	CASGLQGGYEQYF	-	-	TRBV12-5	TRBJ2-7
TGTGCCAGCAATCGTAGGGGGACAGGGTACGTTGGCTACACCTTC	CASNRRGTGYVGYTF	few	TRBD1	TRBV5-6	TRBJ1-2
TGTGCCAGCAGCTTAACGGGGACAGGGGTTTATGGCTACACCTTC	CASSLTGTGVYGYTF	-	TRBD1	TRBV7-8	TRBJ1-2
TGTGCCAGCAGCCCGCGACCAGGGGGCGAGGTGTATGAGCAGTTCTTC	CASSPRPGGEVYEQFF	-	TRBD1	TRBV7-8	TRBJ2-1
TGCGCCAGCAGCCAGCAGGGACAGGGTAAAAACATTCAGTACTTC	CASSQQGQGKNIQYF	-	TRBD1	TRBV4-1	TRBJ2-4
TGTGCCAGCAGTTTATTTGCGGGGCGGGGAACTGAAGCTTTCTTT	CASSLFAGRGTEAFF	few	-	TRBV28	TRBJ1-1
TGCGCCAGCAGCCTTGGACTAGCGGTTGCAGATACGCAGTATTTT	CASSLGLAVADTQYF	-	TRBD2	TRBV4-3	TRBJ2-3
TGTGCCAGCAGTTTAAGACAGTTAAAAGTGGAGCCCCAGCATTTT	CASSLRQLKVEPQHF	-	-	TRBV27	TRBJ1-5
TGTGCCAGCAGCACCGGGCAGGGCGGGACCTATAATTCACCCCTCCACTTT	CASSTGQGGTYNSPLHF	-	-	TRBV5-8	TRBJ1-6
TGTGCCAGCAGTTTCGGGTGGGGGCGGGAGCAGTTCTTC	CASSFGWGREQFF	-	-	TRBV12-3/TRBV12-4	TRBJ2-1
TGTGCCAGCAGCTTGGGGGCAGAGCAGAACTATGGCTACACCTTC	CASSLGAEQNYGYTF	-	-	TRBV5-5	TRBJ1-2
TGCAGTGCCTCCGACAGGGAGCAGTTCTTC	CSASDREQFF	-	-	TRBV20-1	TRBJ2-1
TGCGCCAGCAGTCCTCCGGGACTAGCGGGGGGGCCTCGATTTTGGGCTGAGCAGTTCTTC	CASSPPGLAGGPRFWAEQFF	-	TRBD2	TRBV23-1	TRBJ2-1
TGTGCCAGCAGTATACACCAGAATCAGCCCCAGCATTTT	CASSIHQNQPQHF	-	-	TRBV6-5	TRBJ1-5
TGTGCCAGCAGCTTACAGAGGGACAGCGCTGGAGAGCAGTACTTC	CASSLQRDSAGEQYF	-	TRBD1	TRBV11-1	TRBJ2-7
TGTGCCAGCAGCTTCGACAGAGACTATCAGCCCCAGCATTTT	CASSFDRDYQPQHF	-	-	TRBV7-8	TRBJ1-5
TGTGCCAGCAGCTTAGCGCGCCTCGGAAGGAGATTTAGGAGTGAGCAGTTCTTC	CASSLARLGRRFRSEQFF	once	-	TRBV7-9	TRBJ2-1
TGTGCCAGCTCGTCGGAGAAGAACACTGAAGCTTTCTTT	CASSSEKNTEAFF	-	-	TRBV18	TRBJ1-1
TGTGCCAGCAGCTTTACAGGGGATAGATCTGGGGCCAACGTCCTGACTTTC	CASSFTGDRSGANVLTF	-	TRBD1	TRBV13	TRBJ2-6
TGTGCCAGCTCACAACAGGGAACTGAAGCTTTCTTT	CASSQQGTEAFF	once	-	TRBV18	TRBJ1-1
TGCGCCAGCAGTATCGAAATAAGGCGAGCGGGAGACTCCTACGAGCAGTACTTC	CASSIEIRRAGDSYEQYF	-	TRBD2	TRBV5-1	TRBJ2-7
TGCGCCAGCAGCTTGGAGCGGGGAATGAACACTGAAGCTTTCTTT	CASSLERGMNTEAFF	few	-	TRBV5-1	TRBJ1-1
TGTGCCAGCAGCCAAGGGGCAGGGGGTTCACCCCTCCACTTT	CASSQGAGGSPLHF	-	TRBD1	TRBV3-1/TRBV3-2	TRBJ1-6
TGTGCCAGCACCTACTCAGACAGGGCGACCGAGCAGTACTTC	CASTYSDRATEQYF	-	TRBD1	TRBV6-2/TRBV6-3	TRBJ2-7
TGTGCCAGCAGCCGTAACAGGGGGGACACTGAAGCTTTCTTT	CASSRNRGDTEAFF	-	TRBD1	TRBV3-1/TRBV3-2	TRBJ1-1
TGTGCCAGCAGACCGGGACAAAAGAACACTGAAGCTTTCTTT	CASRPGQKNTEAFF	-	-	TRBV6-5	TRBJ1-1
TGTGCCAGCAGCTCGAGGGAGGGTGGAGGCTACACCTTC	CASSSREGGGYTF	-	-	TRBV7-3	TRBJ1-2
TGTGCCAGCTCACCCAACGGACAGGGAGGAGATACGCAGTATTTT	CASSPNGQGGDTQYF	-	TRBD1	TRBV18	TRBJ2-3
TGCGCCAGCAGCTTGGCTTTGGGGTCTCAGGGGACCCATGGCTACACCTTC	CASSLALGSQGTHGYTF	-	-	TRBV5-1	TRBJ1-2
TGCGCCAGCAGCCAAGGAACTTTTCAGGCTACCCTCGGAAAGACCCAGTACTTC	CASSQGTFQATLGKTQYF	few	-	TRBV4-3	TRBJ2-5
TGTGCCAGCAGCCAAGTCTCGGGGGACGGCTACGAGCAGTACTTC	CASSQVSGDGYEQYF	few	-	TRBV4-2	TRBJ2-7
TGTGCCAGCAGCTACGACAGACCTGGGGCCAACGTCCTGACTTTC	CASSYDRPGANVLTF	-	-	TRBV11-3	TRBJ2-6
TGTGCCAGCACTTCCGGGACAGGTCACTACGAGCAGTACTTC	CASTSGTGHYEQYF	-	TRBD1	TRBV2	TRBJ2-7
TGCGCCAGCAGCCAAGAATGGACAGGGGAGGGGGATGAGCAGTTCTTC	CASSQEWTGEGDEQFF	-	TRBD1	TRBV4-1	TRBJ2-1
TGCGCCAGCAGCCAAGGGGGCACGGCTGACAATCAGCCCCAGCATTTT	CASSQGGTADNQPQHF	-	-	TRBV4-1	TRBJ1-5
TGTGCCAGCACCTCCCTTCGGTCTGAAGCTTTCTTT	CASTSLRSEAFF	-	-	TRBV2	TRBJ1-1
TGTGCCAGCTCATCCGGACAGGGGAGAAATAATTCACCCCTCCACTTT	CASSSGQGRNNSPLHF	-	TRBD1	TRBV18	TRBJ1-6
TGTGCCAGCAGTCTAACATACAGGGAGGGCTTCATATATTTT	CASSLTYREGFIYF	-	-	TRBV7-2	TRBJ1-3
TGTGCCAGCAGTCGGGGGACGACTAGCGGGTATATCTACGAGCAGTACTTC	CASSRGTTSGYIYEQYF	once	TRBD2	TRBV6-6	TRBJ2-7